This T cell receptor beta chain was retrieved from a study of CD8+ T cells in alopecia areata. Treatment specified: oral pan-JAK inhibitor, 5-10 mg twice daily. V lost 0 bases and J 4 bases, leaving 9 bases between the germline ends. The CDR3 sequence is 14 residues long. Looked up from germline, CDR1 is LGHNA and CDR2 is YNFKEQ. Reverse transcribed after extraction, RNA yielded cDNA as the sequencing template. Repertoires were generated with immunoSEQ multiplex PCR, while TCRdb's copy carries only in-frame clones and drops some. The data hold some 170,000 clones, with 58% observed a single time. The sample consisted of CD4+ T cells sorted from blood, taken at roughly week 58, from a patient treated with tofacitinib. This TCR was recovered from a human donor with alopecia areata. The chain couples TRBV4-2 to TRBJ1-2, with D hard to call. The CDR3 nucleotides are TGTGCCAGCAGCCAAGATGGAGTCCGCTATGGCTACACCTTC. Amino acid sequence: CASSQDGVRYGYTF.